This T cell receptor beta chain was sequenced in a study of naive and memory T cell subsets. General observations from the study: Over 85% of naive TCR sequences appeared only once, unlike memory subsets. Especially in CD8 cells, naive repertoires contained a few larger clonotypes, possibly CD45RA-re-expressing memory cells.

Concerning this clonotype itself: The antigen is unknown.

Both TRBC1 and TRBC2 were covered by a beta constant-region primer of two equimolar oligonucleotides. Each CDR3 protein is one row after TCRdb ran MiXCR on the UMI-ligation and nested PCR reads. The table has under 150,000 distinct CDR3 sequences, approximately 15% seen once. V was cut by 3 bases and J by 0 bases, with 24 bases left in between. The CDR3 has 21 residues. Cells stained for CD3, CD4, CD8, CD45RA and CD27 were sorted into four subsets. The TCR sequence derives from a human donor in good health. Sequencing was performed on naive CD4+ T cells from blood. V usage is TRBV12-3 or TRBV12-4 and J usage is TRBJ2-6, with unresolved D. CDR3 protein: CASSFSSLWVGEASGANVLTF. The CDR3 coding sequence is TGTGCCAGCAGTTTCTCGTCCCTTTGGGTCGGCGAGGCCTCTGGGGCCAACGTCCTGACTTTC.